This T cell receptor beta chain was identified in a study of early T cells in non-severe SARS-CoV-2 infection. Study information: With bulk RNA from unsorted whole blood as input, sequencing yielded unpaired chains.

TCRdb called the 5' RACE reads again in MiXCR, with one record for every CDR3 protein. The sample has 64,000 or so distinct CDR3 sequences, 10% to 12% seen once. V lost 4 bases, J lost 4 bases, and 19 bases lay in between. This CDR3 has 16 amino acids. The V gene's germline CDR1 is SGHAT and CDR2 FQNNGV. General study results and limits: Private and CD4 specificities were missed by VDJdb matching, which favored anti-spike CD8 responses.

Concerning this clonotype itself: Its antigen is undetermined.

The sequencing used whole blood, collected at baseline. This chain links TRBV11-2 with TRBJ2-5; D tentatively fits TRBD1 or TRBD2 (5 bases each). The clonotype originates from an adult who was a healthcare worker with PCR-confirmed SARS-CoV-2 infection or an uninfected control (not recorded which). The CDR3 region is CASSSYRDQLRETQYF. DNA for the CDR3: TGTGCCAGCAGCTCTTACCGGGACCAACTCAGAGAGACCCAGTACTTC.